The present T cell receptor beta chain was sequenced within a study of cytomegalovirus exposure and HLA in healthy donors. Study results and caveats: Reports state that TCR beta sequences accurately predicted most subjects' HLA-A and HLA-B alleles.

CDR3 size: 11 residues. In the case of this clone: What it recognizes is unknown.

13 Jbeta primers and 60 Vbeta primers were used for the PCR. Produced via immunoSEQ multiplex PCR; TCRdb's table is partial and in-frame only. The sample consists of some 120,000 clones, about 76% of them appearing once. This rearrangement joins TRBV12-2 to TRBJ2-7; TRBD2 was called by the table and not checked on the DNA. TRBV12-2 is termed a pseudogene. The receptor's source is a woman under 40 in good health and CMV-seronegative. Sequencing was done on a sample of PBMCs. CDR3 sequence reads: CASRSGNEQYF. For the CDR3, the DNA is TGTGCAAGTCGCTCCGGTAACGAGCAGTACTTC.